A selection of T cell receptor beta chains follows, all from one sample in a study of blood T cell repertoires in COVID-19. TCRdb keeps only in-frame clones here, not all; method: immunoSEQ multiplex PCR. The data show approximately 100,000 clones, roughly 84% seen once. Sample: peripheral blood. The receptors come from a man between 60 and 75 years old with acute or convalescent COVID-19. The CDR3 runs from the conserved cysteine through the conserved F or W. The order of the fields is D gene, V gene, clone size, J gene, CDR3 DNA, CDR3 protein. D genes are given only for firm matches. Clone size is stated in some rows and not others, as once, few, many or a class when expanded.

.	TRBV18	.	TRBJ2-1	TGTGCCAGCTCACCAACGAGGGACTACAATGAGCAGTTCTTC	CASSPTRDYNEQFF
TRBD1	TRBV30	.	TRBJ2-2	TGTGCCTGGAGTACAACAGGGGTTCACACCGGGGAGCTGTTTTTT	CAWSTTGVHTGELFF
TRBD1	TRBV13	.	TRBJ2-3	TGTGCCAGCAGCCCCTCCAGACAGGGGTCAGATACGCAGTATTTT	CASSPSRQGSDTQYF
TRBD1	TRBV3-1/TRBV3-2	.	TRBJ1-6	TGTGCCAGCAGCCGGACAGGGAGGGAAAATTCACCCCTCCACTTT	CASSRTGRENSPLHF
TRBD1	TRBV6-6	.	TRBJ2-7	TGTGCCAGCAGTCCCCGGGACAGGGGTACCTACGAGCAGTACTTC	CASSPRDRGTYEQYF
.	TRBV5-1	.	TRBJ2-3	TGCGCCAGCAGCTTGTTCGAGGGCACAGATACGCAGTATTTT	CASSLFEGTDTQYF
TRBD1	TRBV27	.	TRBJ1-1	TGTGCCAGCAGTTCAGAGGGGGCTAGGTACACTGAAGCTTTCTTT	CASSSEGARYTEAFF
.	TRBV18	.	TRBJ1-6	TGTGCCAGCTCACCACCGGCGCAAAGGGGGAATTCACCCCTCCACTTT	CASSPPAQRGNSPLHF
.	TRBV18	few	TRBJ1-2	TGTGCCAGCTCACCCCAGGGTACTACTAACTATGGCTACACCTTC	CASSPQGTTNYGYTF
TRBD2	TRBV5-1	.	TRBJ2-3	TGCGCCAGCAGCTTGGAAACTAGCGGGGGGCCAGATACGCAGTATTTT	CASSLETSGGPDTQYF
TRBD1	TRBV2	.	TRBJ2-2	TGTGCCAGCAGTGAAGTTACGGGGACAGGGGGAGCCGGGGAGCTGTTTTTT	CASSEVTGTGGAGELFF
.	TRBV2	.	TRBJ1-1	TGTGCCAGCAGTATGGGTCACCGGAGCGCTGAAGCTTTCTTT	CASSMGHRSAEAFF
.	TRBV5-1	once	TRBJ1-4	TGCGCCAGCAGCTTGAGAGGGTCTAATGAAAAACTGTTTTTT	CASSLRGSNEKLFF
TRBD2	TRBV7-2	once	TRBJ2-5	TGTGCCAGCGGGACTACAAGTGAGACCCAGTACTTC	CASGTTSETQYF
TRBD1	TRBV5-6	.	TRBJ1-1	TGTGCCAGCAGCTTTTGGGACAGGTCCGCGAACACTGAAGCTTTCTTT	CASSFWDRSANTEAFF
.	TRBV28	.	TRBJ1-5	TGTGCCATTGCGGGGCGGCCCCAGCCCCAGCATTTT	CAIAGRPQPQHF
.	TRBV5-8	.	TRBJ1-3	TGTGCCAGCAGCTTGCCGGGGAACCCTTCTGGAAACACCATATATTTT	CASSLPGNPSGNTIYF
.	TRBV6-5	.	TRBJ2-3	TGTGCCAGCAGTTATGGGCCACGCGGGGATACGCAGTATTTT	CASSYGPRGDTQYF
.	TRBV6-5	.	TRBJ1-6	TGTGCCAGCAGTTATCGAGCGGGTCTAAATTCACCCCTCCACTTT	CASSYRAGLNSPLHF
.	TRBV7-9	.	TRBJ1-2	TGTGCCAGCAGCTTAGGGGCCGCGGGCTACACCTTC	CASSLGAAGYTF
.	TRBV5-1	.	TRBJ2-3	TGCGCCAGCAGCTTGGATGGGACTTCCCACACAGATACGCAGTATTTT	CASSLDGTSHTDTQYF
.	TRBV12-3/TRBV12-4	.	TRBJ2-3	TGTGCCAGCAGTCCAAAAAATACGCAGTATTTT	CASSPKNTQYF
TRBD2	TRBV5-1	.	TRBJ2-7	TGCGCCAGCAGCGCCACGGGGGGATCCTACGAGCAGTACTTC	CASSATGGSYEQYF
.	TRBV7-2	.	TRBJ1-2	TGTGCCAGCAGCGGTACAGGGTTTGGCTACACCTTC	CASSGTGFGYTF
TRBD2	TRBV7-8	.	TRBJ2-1	TGTGCCAGCAGCCCTCTAGCGGGACACTACAATGAGCAGTTCTTC	CASSPLAGHYNEQFF
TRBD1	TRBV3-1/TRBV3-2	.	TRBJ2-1	TGTGCCAGCAGCCCAAACGGACAGGGCGCCTACAATGAGCAGTTCTTC	CASSPNGQGAYNEQFF
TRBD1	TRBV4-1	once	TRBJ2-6	TGCGCCAGCAGCCAAACCGGGACAGGTTTATCTGGGGCCAACGTCCTGACTTTC	CASSQTGTGLSGANVLTF
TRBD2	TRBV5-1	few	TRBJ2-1	TGCGCCAGCAGCGCGGCGACTAGCGTACTCTCCTACAATGAGCAGTTCTTC	CASSAATSVLSYNEQFF
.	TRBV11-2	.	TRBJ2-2	TGTGCCAGCAGCTGTCCGCCCGTATCCGGGAACACCGGGGAGCTGTTTTTT	CASSCPPVSGNTGELFF
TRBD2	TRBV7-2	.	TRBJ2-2	TGTGCCAGCAGCTTAGCGGTCCTAGCGGGGATCGGGGAGCTGTTTTTT	CASSLAVLAGIGELFF
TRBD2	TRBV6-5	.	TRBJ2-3	TGTGCCAGCAGTTACTCGTTTGCGGGGGGGTATGATACGCAGTATTTT	CASSYSFAGGYDTQYF
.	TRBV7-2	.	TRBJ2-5	TGTGCCAGCAGCTTAGCGGGGGGAGGCGATAAGAGGTCCCAGTACTTC	CASSLAGGGDKRSQYF
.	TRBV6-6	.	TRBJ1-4	TGTGCCAGCAGACTCCCTAATGAAAAACTGTTTTTT	CASRLPNEKLFF
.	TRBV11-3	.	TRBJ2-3	TGTGCCAGCAGCTTCCGACATAGCACAGATACGCAGTATTTT	CASSFRHSTDTQYF
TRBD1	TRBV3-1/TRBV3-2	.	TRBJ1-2	TGTGCCAGCAGCCAAGAGATCAAGACAGGGAATGGCTACACCTTC	CASSQEIKTGNGYTF
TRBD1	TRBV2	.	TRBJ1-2	TGTGCCAGCAGCACCGGGACAGGGAACTATGGCTACACCTTC	CASSTGTGNYGYTF
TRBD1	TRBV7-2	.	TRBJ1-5	TGTGCCAGCAGCCGCGGGACAGTCAATCAGCCCCAGCATTTT	CASSRGTVNQPQHF
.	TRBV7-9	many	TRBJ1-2	TGTGCCAGCAGTTTTACCCAGGGGAGCGGCTACACCTTC	CASSFTQGSGYTF
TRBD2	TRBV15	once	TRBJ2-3	TGTGCCACCAGCCAATTCCGAGGCGGGGGAGGGACAGATACGCAGTATTTT	CATSQFRGGGGTDTQYF
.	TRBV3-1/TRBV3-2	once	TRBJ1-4	TGTGCCAGCAGCCAATCGGGGGGGGGAAAACTGTTTTTT	CASSQSGGGKLFF
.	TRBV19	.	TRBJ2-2	TGTGCCAGTAAAGGTCCCCAGGGAGGAGTCGGGGAGCTGTTTTTT	CASKGPQGGVGELFF
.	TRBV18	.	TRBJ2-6	TGTGCCAGCTCAGGACAACAGGTCTCTGGGGCCAACGTCCTGACTTTC	CASSGQQVSGANVLTF
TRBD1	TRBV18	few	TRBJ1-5	TGTGCCAGCTCACTCAAGACAGGGGATAGCAATCAGCCCCAGCATTTT	CASSLKTGDSNQPQHF
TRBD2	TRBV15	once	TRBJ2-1	TGTGCCACCAGCAGAGATACGGGGGGGACCTACAATGAGCAGTTCTTC	CATSRDTGGTYNEQFF
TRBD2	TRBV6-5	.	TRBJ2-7	TGTGCCAGCAGTAGTGGACTAGCGGGCTACGAGCAGTACTTC	CASSSGLAGYEQYF
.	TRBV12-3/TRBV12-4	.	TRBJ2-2	TGTGCCAGCAGTTTAATAGCAACCGGGGAGCTGTTTTTT	CASSLIATGELFF
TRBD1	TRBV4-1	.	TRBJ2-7	TGCGCCAGCAGCCAAGCCATATCAGCCGGGACAGGGAACTACGAGCAGTACTTC	CASSQAISAGTGNYEQYF